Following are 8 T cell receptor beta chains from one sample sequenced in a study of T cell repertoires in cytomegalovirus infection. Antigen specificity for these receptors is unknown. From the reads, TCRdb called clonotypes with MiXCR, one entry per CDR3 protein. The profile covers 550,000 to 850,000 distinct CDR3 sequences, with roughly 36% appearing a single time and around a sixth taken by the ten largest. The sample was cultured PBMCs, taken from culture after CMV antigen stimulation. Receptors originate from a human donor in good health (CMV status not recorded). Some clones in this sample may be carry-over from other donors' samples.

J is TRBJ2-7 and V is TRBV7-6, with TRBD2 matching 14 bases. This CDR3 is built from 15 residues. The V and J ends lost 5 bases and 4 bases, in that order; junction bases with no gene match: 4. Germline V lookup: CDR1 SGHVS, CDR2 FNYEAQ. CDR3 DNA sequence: TGTGCCAGCAGCACAGGGACTAGCGGGAGTTACGAGCAGTACTTC. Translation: CASSTGTSGSYEQYF.

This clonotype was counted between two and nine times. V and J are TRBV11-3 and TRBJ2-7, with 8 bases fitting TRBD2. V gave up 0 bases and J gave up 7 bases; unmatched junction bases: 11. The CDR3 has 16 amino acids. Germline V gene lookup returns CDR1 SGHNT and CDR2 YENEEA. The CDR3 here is CASSLERRLASLEQYF. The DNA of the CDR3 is TGTGCCAGCAGCTTAGAGAGGAGACTAGCGAGTCTGGAGCAGTACTTC.

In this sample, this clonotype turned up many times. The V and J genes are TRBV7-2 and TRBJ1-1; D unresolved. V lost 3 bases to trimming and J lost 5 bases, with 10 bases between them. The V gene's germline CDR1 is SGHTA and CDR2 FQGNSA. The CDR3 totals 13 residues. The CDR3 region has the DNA TGTGCCAGCAGCTTTCCCGGGAGTACTGAAGCTTTCTTT. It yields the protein CASSFPGSTEAFF.

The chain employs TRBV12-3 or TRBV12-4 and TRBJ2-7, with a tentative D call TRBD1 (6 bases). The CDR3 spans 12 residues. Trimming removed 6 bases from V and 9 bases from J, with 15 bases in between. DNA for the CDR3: TGTGCCAGCAGCCAGGGGCCCCTCACGCAGTACTTC. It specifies CASSQGPLTQYF.

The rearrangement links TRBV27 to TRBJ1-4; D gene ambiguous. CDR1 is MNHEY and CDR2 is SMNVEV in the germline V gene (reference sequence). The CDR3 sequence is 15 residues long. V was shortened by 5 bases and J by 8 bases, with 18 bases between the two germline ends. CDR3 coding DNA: TGTGCCAGCAGTCCCCCGGGATGGGTTGGCGAAAAACTGTTTTTT. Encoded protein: CASSPPGWVGEKLFF.

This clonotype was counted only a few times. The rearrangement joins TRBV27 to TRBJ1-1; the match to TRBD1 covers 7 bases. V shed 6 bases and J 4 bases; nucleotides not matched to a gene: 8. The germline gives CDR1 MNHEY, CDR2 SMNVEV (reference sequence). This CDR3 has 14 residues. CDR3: CASRRTGVGTEAFF. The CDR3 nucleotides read TGTGCCAGCAGGCGAACAGGGGTGGGCACTGAAGCTTTCTTT.

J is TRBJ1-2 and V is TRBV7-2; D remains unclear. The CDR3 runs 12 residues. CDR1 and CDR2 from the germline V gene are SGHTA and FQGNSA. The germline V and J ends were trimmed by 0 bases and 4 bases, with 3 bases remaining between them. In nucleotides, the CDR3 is TGTGCCAGCAGCTTAGCGCTCTATGGCTACACCTTC. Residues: CASSLALYGYTF. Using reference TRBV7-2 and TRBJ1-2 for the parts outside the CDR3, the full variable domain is GAGVSQSPSNKVTEKGKDVELRCDPISGHTALYWYRQSLGQGLEFLIYFQGNSAPDKSGLPSDRFSAERTGGSVSTLTIQRTQQEDSAVYLCASSLALYGYTFGSGTRLTVV.

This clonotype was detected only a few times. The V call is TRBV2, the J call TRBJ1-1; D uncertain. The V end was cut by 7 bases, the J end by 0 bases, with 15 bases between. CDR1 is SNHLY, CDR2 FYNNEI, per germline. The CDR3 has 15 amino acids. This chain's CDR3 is CASTLDGSLNTEAFF. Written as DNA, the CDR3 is TGTGCCAGCACCTTGGACGGATCTCTGAACACTGAAGCTTTCTTT. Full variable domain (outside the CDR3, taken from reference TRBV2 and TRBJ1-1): EPEVTQTPSHQVTQMGQEVILRCVPISNHLYFYWYRQILGQKVEFLVSFYNNEISEKSEIFDDQFSVERPDGSNFTLKIRSTKLEDSAMYFCASTLDGSLNTEAFFGQGTRLTVV.